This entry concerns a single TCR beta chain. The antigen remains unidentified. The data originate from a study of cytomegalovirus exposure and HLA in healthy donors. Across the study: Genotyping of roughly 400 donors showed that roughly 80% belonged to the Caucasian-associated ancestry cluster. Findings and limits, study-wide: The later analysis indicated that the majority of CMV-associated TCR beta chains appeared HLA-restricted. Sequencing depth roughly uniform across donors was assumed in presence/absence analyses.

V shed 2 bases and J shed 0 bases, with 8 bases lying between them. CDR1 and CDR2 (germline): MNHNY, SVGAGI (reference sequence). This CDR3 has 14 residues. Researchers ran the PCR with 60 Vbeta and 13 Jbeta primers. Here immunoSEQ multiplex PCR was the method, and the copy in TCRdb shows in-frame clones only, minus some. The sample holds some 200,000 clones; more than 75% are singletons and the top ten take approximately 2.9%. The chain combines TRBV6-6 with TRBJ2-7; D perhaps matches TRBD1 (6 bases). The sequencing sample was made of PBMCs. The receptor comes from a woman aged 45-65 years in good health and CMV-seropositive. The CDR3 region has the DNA TGTGCCAGCAGTTACCTGACAGGCTCCTACGAGCAGTACTTC. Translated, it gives CASSYLTGSYEQYF.